Listed below are T cell receptor beta chains from one sample, sequenced in a study of CD8+ T cells in alopecia areata. Sequenced by immunoSEQ multiplex PCR; TCRdb stores in-frame clones only, minus some. There are about 210,000 clones in the sample; about 64% occur only once, and 4% to 5% lies in the top ten. Source: CD4+ T cells sorted from blood, taken at week 4, from a patient treated with tofacitinib. These receptor sequences come from a human donor with alopecia areata. Both conserved end residues are part of each CDR3. The D gene is left open where the match is weak. Clone size is not always given. Where it is, it says once, few, many or a class for expanded clones.

V gene: TRBV7-9
clone size: NA
D gene: NA
J gene: TRBJ2-7
CDR3 DNA: TGTGCCAGCAAGGGTACTCGGCTCGGCGAGCAGTACTTC
CDR3 protein: CASKGTRLGEQYF

V gene: TRBV10-3
clone size: few
D gene: NA
J gene: TRBJ1-1
CDR3 DNA: TGTGCCATCAGTGAAGGTGGGAAAGGGGCTGAAGCTTTCTTT
CDR3 protein: CAISEGGKGAEAFF

V gene: TRBV29-1
clone size: NA
D gene: NA
J gene: TRBJ2-5
CDR3 DNA: TGCAGCGTTCGTGAAGAGACCCAGTACTTC
CDR3 protein: CSVREETQYF

V gene: TRBV7-2
clone size: once
D gene: NA
J gene: TRBJ1-2
CDR3 DNA: TGTGCCAGCAGCTTAGCACAGGACTACTATGGCTACACCTTC
CDR3 protein: CASSLAQDYYGYTF

V gene: TRBV30
clone size: once
D gene: NA
J gene: TRBJ1-4
CDR3 DNA: TGTGCCTGGAGTGAGGACAGAGAAAAACTGTTTTTT
CDR3 protein: CAWSEDREKLFF

V gene: TRBV6-6
clone size: NA
D gene: NA
J gene: TRBJ1-6
CDR3 DNA: TGTGCCAGCAGTTACACCACCGGGAACTATAATTCACCCCTCCACTTT
CDR3 protein: CASSYTTGNYNSPLHF

V gene: TRBV30
clone size: once
D gene: NA
J gene: TRBJ1-3
CDR3 DNA: TGTGCCTGGAGTGTGGTCTCAGGAAACACCATATATTTT
CDR3 protein: CAWSVVSGNTIYF

V gene: TRBV29-1
clone size: NA
D gene: TRBD2
J gene: TRBJ2-3
CDR3 DNA: TGCAGCGTGGGGGAGGTAGCGGGACCCGGGGGTACGCAGTATTTT
CDR3 protein: CSVGEVAGPGGTQYF

V gene: TRBV7-2
clone size: NA
D gene: NA
J gene: TRBJ1-5
CDR3 DNA: TGTGCCAGCAGCCAATGGGCTGGGGAAGGTCAGCCCCAGCATTTT
CDR3 protein: CASSQWAGEGQPQHF

V gene: TRBV5-1
clone size: few
D gene: NA
J gene: TRBJ2-3
CDR3 DNA: TGCGCCAGCAGCTTGGCGGTGGGCGCAGGCACAGATACGCAGTATTTT
CDR3 protein: CASSLAVGAGTDTQYF

V gene: TRBV30
clone size: NA
D gene: NA
J gene: TRBJ1-2
CDR3 DNA: TGTGCCTGGAGTCTCCAGAGGTATGGCTACACCTTC
CDR3 protein: CAWSLQRYGYTF

V gene: TRBV25-1
clone size: few
D gene: TRBD1
J gene: TRBJ2-3
CDR3 DNA: TGTGCCAGCAGTGCGGCAGGGGGAGTGACAGATACGCAGTATTTT
CDR3 protein: CASSAAGGVTDTQYF

V gene: TRBV30
clone size: NA
D gene: NA
J gene: TRBJ2-3
CDR3 DNA: TGTGCCTGGAGTCTCCAAGCGGGCACAGATACGCAGTATTTT
CDR3 protein: CAWSLQAGTDTQYF

V gene: TRBV11-1
clone size: NA
D gene: NA
J gene: TRBJ1-1
CDR3 DNA: TGTGCCAGCAGCTTAGGGGGACGTCACACTGAAGCTTTCTTT
CDR3 protein: CASSLGGRHTEAFF

V gene: TRBV9
clone size: NA
D gene: TRBD2
J gene: TRBJ2-5
CDR3 DNA: TGTGCCAGCAGCGTAGAACTAGCGAGCGAGACCCAGTACTTC
CDR3 protein: CASSVELASETQYF

V gene: TRBV30
clone size: NA
D gene: NA
J gene: TRBJ2-1
CDR3 DNA: TGTGCCTGGAGTGTATGGGGAGCCTACAATGAGCAGTTCTTC
CDR3 protein: CAWSVWGAYNEQFF

V gene: TRBV6-6
clone size: NA
D gene: NA
J gene: TRBJ1-2
CDR3 DNA: TGTGCCAGCAGTTACGACAAAAACTATGGCTACACCTTC
CDR3 protein: CASSYDKNYGYTF

V gene: TRBV30
clone size: NA
D gene: NA
J gene: TRBJ1-5
CDR3 DNA: TGTGCCTGGAGTGCAGGGAATCAGCCCCAGCATTTT
CDR3 protein: CAWSAGNQPQHF